These 32 T cell receptor beta chains originate from one sample sequenced in a study of identical twins. TCRdb itself ran the 5' RACE reads through MiXCR, one entry per CDR3 protein. The data hold hundreds of thousands of distinct CDR3 sequences, with around a sixth observed a single time. This sample was also put to use in a study of T cells expressing NK-cell markers.

The specimen sequenced was PBMCs. These receptors all stem from a woman between 18 and 30 years old in good health.

This sequence joins TRBV12-3 or TRBV12-4 and TRBJ2-3, with D unclear. Trimming stripped 6 bases from V and 2 bases from J, with 9 bases between. The CDR3 is 13 residues long. The CDR3 reads CASSQAPTDTQYF. The CDR3 DNA is TGTGCCAGCAGCCAAGCCCCCACAGATACGCAGTATTTT.

This chain connects TRBV20-1 to TRBJ2-5; no reliable D call. The CDR3 has 12 amino acids. Germline V lookup: CDR1 DFQATT, CDR2 SNEGSKA (reference sequence). The V gene lost 5 bases and the J gene lost 5 bases, with 12 bases spanning the gap. Here the CDR3 DNA reads TGCAGTGCTCCAAGACCAGACGAGACCCAGTACTTC. Translating gives CSAPRPDETQYF.

A few counts support this clonotype. This sequence joins TRBV29-1 and TRBJ1-2; perhaps TRBD1 as D (6 bases). The CDR3 is 13 amino acids. Trimming left V 7 bases short and J 1 base short, with 13 bases between. Germline V gene lookup returns CDR1 SQVTM and CDR2 ANQGSEA. The CDR3 DNA is TGCAGCGGGACAGCGGGATTTAACTATGGCTACACCTTC. Translated, it gives CSGTAGFNYGYTF.

CDR3 nucleotides: TGCGCCAGCAGCTTGGAAGGACCCAATACACCCCTCCACTTT. Protein product: CASSLEGPNTPLHF. The V call is TRBV5-1, the J call TRBJ1-6; D remains unclear. CDR3 length: 14 amino acids. Germline V gene data show CDR1 as SGHRS and CDR2 as YFSETQ. The V and J ends lost 0 bases and 11 bases respectively, with 12 bases between them.

The chain carries TRBV5-1 and TRBJ2-5; D may be TRBD1 (6 bases). This CDR3 region has 12 residues. The germline V gene encodes CDR1 SGHRS and CDR2 YFSETQ. V was shortened by 5 bases and J by 5 bases, with 10 bases between the two germline ends. The CDR3 region is CASRQGSETQYF. DNA for the CDR3: TGCGCCAGCAGGCAGGGGAGCGAGACCCAGTACTTC.

This clonotype was detected a few times. V gene TRBV5-6 combines with J gene TRBJ1-3, with a tentative D call TRBD1 (5 bases). V lost 4 bases, J lost 0 bases, and 14 bases lay in between. The CDR3 has 16 amino acids. Germline loops: CDR1 SGHDT, CDR2 YYEEEE. CDR3 nucleotides: TGTGCCAGCAGCCATTCGACAGCCCCCTCTGGAAACACCATATATTTT. Amino acids: CASSHSTAPSGNTIYF.

The chain employs TRBV12-3 or TRBV12-4 and TRBJ2-3; 7 bases align to TRBD1. V shed 3 bases, J shed 0 bases, and the junction held 6 bases outside the gene matches. The CDR3 has 16 amino acids. Here the CDR3 DNA reads TGTGCCAGCAGTTTCACAGGGGCCGGCAGCACAGATACGCAGTATTTT. Its protein is CASSFTGAGSTDTQYF.

This clonotype appeared a few times. V usage is TRBV3-1 and J usage is TRBJ1-2; weak D call: TRBD1 (5 bases). Per germline, CDR1 LGHDT and CDR2 YNNKEL (reference sequence). Deletions cut 2 bases from V and 4 bases from J, with 11 bases between. There are 14 residues in the CDR3. Written as DNA, the CDR3 is TGTGCCAGCAGCCAAAGCGGGACTGGCTATGGCTACACCTTC. Amino acid sequence: CASSQSGTGYGYTF.

V and J are TRBV28 and TRBJ1-2, with TRBD1 matching 9 bases. After removal of 5 bases from V and 8 bases from J, the junction contained 9 bases not matched to a gene. Per the germline V gene, CDR1 is MDHEN and CDR2 is SYDVKM. The CDR3 totals 14 residues. CDR3 nucleotides: TGTGCCAGCAGTCGCCGGGACAGGGCAACAGGCTACACCTTC. It yields the protein CASSRRDRATGYTF.

Only a few counts were recorded for this clonotype. This chain joins TRBV6-5 and TRBJ1-6; no clear D. This CDR3 is 12 amino acids long. From germline, CDR1 is MNHEY and CDR2 SVGAGI. V lost 2 bases, J lost 10 bases, and 6 bases lay in between. The CDR3 is CASSYGYSPLHF. The DNA for the CDR3 is TGTGCCAGCAGTTACGGCTACTCACCCCTCCACTTT.

The rearrangement uses TRBV20-1 and TRBJ2-1; TRBD2 aligns across 8 bases. Trimming took 7 bases from V and 7 from J; bases not matched to a gene: 12. Germline V gives CDR1 DFQATT, CDR2 SNEGSKA (reference sequence). This CDR3 has 14 amino acids. CDR3 nucleotide sequence: TGCAGTGTTTATAGCGGGACTAGAGGAAATGAGCAGTTCTTC. Protein product: CSVYSGTRGNEQFF.

The V and J genes are TRBV15 and TRBJ2-5; D may be TRBD2 (6 bases). Trimming took 4 bases from V and 2 from J, leaving 11 bases between them. Per the germline V gene, CDR1 is LNHNV and CDR2 is YYDKDF (reference sequence). This CDR3 spans 14 amino acids. The CDR3 sequence: CATSKDYSQETQYF. The CDR3, as DNA: TGTGCCACCAGCAAGGACTATTCACAAGAGACCCAGTACTTC. The whole variable domain, filled in from reference TRBV15 and TRBJ2-5, reads DAMVIQNPRYQVTQFGKPVTLSCSQTLNHNVMYWYQQKSSQAPKLLFHYYDKDFNNEADTPDNFQSRRPNTSFCFLDIRSPGLGDTAMYLCATSKDYSQETQYFGPGTRLLVL.

A few counts support this clonotype. The rearrangement joins TRBV6-2 or TRBV6-3 to TRBJ1-5; D is unclear. V was clipped by 2 bases and J by 0 bases, with 8 bases between them. The CDR3 runs to 15 residues. Germline CDR1 and CDR2: MNHEY and SVGEGT. The CDR3 nucleotides are TGTGCCAGCAGTTACGCAGGTTATAGCAATCAGCCCCAGCATTTT. This codes for CASSYAGYSNQPQHF.

This clonotype came up many times. This chain connects TRBV29-1 to TRBJ2-1; perhaps TRBD2 as D (7 bases). The CDR3 contains 15 residues. V dropped 8 bases and J dropped 4 bases, with 21 bases sitting between them. Germline V CDR1 and CDR2: SQVTM, ANQGSEA. The CDR3 DNA sequence: TGCAGCCTGGGGGGCCTAGCGGAGAAGTACAATGAGCAGTTCTTC. Residues: CSLGGLAEKYNEQFF.

Ten or more counts support this clonotype. This sequence joins TRBV5-1 and TRBJ2-7; no reliable D call. V dropped 1 base and J dropped 0 bases, with 8 bases sitting between them. Germline CDR1 and CDR2: SGHRS and YFSETQ. CDR3 length equals 14 residues. DNA of the CDR3: TGCGCCAGCAGCTTGAGAAGCAACTCCTACGAGCAGTACTTC. Its protein product is CASSLRSNSYEQYF.

The chain couples TRBV20-1 to TRBJ2-1; TRBD2 is a possible D gene (5 bases). The CDR3 is 14 amino acids. Trimming shortened V by 5 bases and J by 4 bases, and 15 bases separated the two germline ends. Per germline, CDR1 DFQATT and CDR2 SNEGSKA (reference sequence). The CDR3 here is CSAHSGISYNEQFF. In nucleotides, the CDR3 is TGCAGTGCTCACTCCGGGATTTCATACAATGAGCAGTTCTTC.

The chain employs TRBV29-1 and TRBJ2-7, with TRBD2 matching over 7 bases. From germline, CDR1 is SQVTM and CDR2 ANQGSEA. The junction had 3 bases not matched to a gene; V was cut back by 7 bases and J by 3 bases. This CDR3 comprises 11 residues. The CDR3 sequence: CSGWEGYEQYF. CDR3 bases: TGCAGCGGGTGGGAGGGCTACGAGCAGTACTTC.

This chain uses TRBV20-1 with TRBJ2-6; no firm D call. This CDR3 contains 14 residues. The ends were cut back, 3 bases at V and 1 base at J, with 7 bases in the middle. The V gene's germline CDR1 is DFQATT and CDR2 SNEGSKA (reference sequence). In nucleotides, the CDR3 is TGCAGTGCTAGTGATGCGTCTGGGGCCAACGTCCTGACTTTC. Its protein product is CSASDASGANVLTF.

The V gene is TRBV12-3 or TRBV12-4, the J gene TRBJ1-1; D unclear. The CDR3 sequence is 13 residues long. V dropped 4 bases and J dropped 4 bases, with 10 bases sitting between them. CDR3 sequence (DNA): TGTGCCAGCAGTTCAGGTCGCCTCACTGAAGCTTTCTTT. It specifies CASSSGRLTEAFF.

There are a few counts of this clonotype. V is TRBV12-3 or TRBV12-4 and J is TRBJ1-1; perhaps TRBD1 as D (5 bases). This CDR3 has 15 residues. The V and J ends lost 2 bases and 4 bases respectively, with 14 bases between them. Here the CDR3 reads CASSLSWGSGTEAFF. In DNA form, the CDR3 reads TGTGCCAGCAGTTTAAGTTGGGGGTCGGGCACTGAAGCTTTCTTT.

This sequence joins TRBV11-2 and TRBJ2-1; tentatively, D is TRBD1 or TRBD2 (6 bases each). This CDR3 has 17 amino acids. Germline CDR1 and CDR2: SGHAT and FQNNGV. V lost 0 bases to trimming and J lost 1 base, with 13 bases between them. CDR3 in DNA: TGTGCCAGCAGCTTAGAGGGACGAGGGGGGTCCTACAATGAGCAGTTCTTC. Encoded protein: CASSLEGRGGSYNEQFF.

This clonotype was observed a single time. The chain couples TRBV2 to TRBJ2-1, with D possibly being TRBD2 (7 bases). V was trimmed by 8 bases and J by 7 bases, leaving 18 bases between them. The germline V gene has CDR1 SNHLY and CDR2 FYNNEI. This CDR3 is built from 14 residues. CDR3 in amino acids: CASFVVGGRNEQFF. The CDR3 DNA is TGTGCCAGCTTCGTAGTGGGGGGGCGGAATGAGCAGTTCTTC.

This clonotype was picked up a small number of times. The chain carries TRBV6-5 and TRBJ2-7; D possibly matches TRBD1 or TRBD2 (5 bases each). In germline, CDR1 is MNHEY, CDR2 SVGAGI. V was pared by 2 bases and J by 0 bases, with 11 bases between. This CDR3 has 15 residues. CDR3 region: CASSYGDGISYEQYF. In DNA form, the CDR3 reads TGTGCCAGCAGTTACGGGGACGGGATCTCCTACGAGCAGTACTTC.

The chain has TRBV6-1 and TRBJ2-7; D may correspond to TRBD1 or TRBD2 (5 bases each). Deletions cut 2 bases from V and 4 bases from J, with 24 bases between. Germline CDR1 and CDR2: MNHNS and SASEGT. The CDR3 is made up of 18 amino acids. The CDR3 nucleotides are TGTGCCAGCAGTGAATATGCACTCCGCCCCGGGACCTTATACGAGCAGTACTTC. Translated: CASSEYALRPGTLYEQYF.

The chain combines TRBV5-1 with TRBJ2-1; D gene unclear. This CDR3 spans 14 amino acids. Per the germline V gene, CDR1 is SGHRS and CDR2 is YFSETQ. With 0 bases removed from V and 6 bases from J, the gap between germline ends came to 10 bases. The CDR3 here is CASSLAVPGNEQFF. The DNA of the CDR3 is TGCGCCAGCAGCTTGGCCGTACCAGGCAATGAGCAGTTCTTC.

The chain is built from TRBV7-8 and TRBJ2-5, with TRBD1 as a possible D gene (5 bases). CDR3 length equals 13 residues. Trimming took off 3 bases at V and 5 bases at J, with 10 bases between the two ends. Germline V gene data show CDR1 as SGHVS and CDR2 as FQNEAQ. The CDR3 sequence: CASSFGAGETQYF. DNA for the CDR3: TGTGCCAGCAGCTTTGGGGCAGGGGAGACCCAGTACTTC.

J is TRBJ1-1 and V is TRBV20-1; the D is unclear. From germline, CDR1 is DFQATT and CDR2 SNEGSKA (reference sequence). Trimming stripped 6 bases from V and 1 base from J, with 18 bases between. The length of the CDR3 is 15 residues. As DNA, the CDR3 is TGCAGTGCCCACGCCTCCAACTTAGAGAACACTGAAGCTTTCTTT. Its translation is CSAHASNLENTEAFF.

The rearrangement uses TRBV7-2 and TRBJ2-1; TRBD2 matches at 10 bases. J gave up 10 bases and V 2 bases, and 8 bases lay outside the gene matches. The CDR3 is 15 amino acids. Germline CDR1 is SGHTA and CDR2 is FQGNSA. The DNA for the CDR3 is TGTGCCAGCAGCTTAATCAGCGGGGGGGCTTGGGAGCAGTTCTTC. Translation gives CASSLISGGAWEQFF.

This clonotype turned up a few times. The chain employs TRBV6-5 and TRBJ2-3; no firm D call. V lost 2 bases, J lost 2 bases, and 5 bases lay in between. Looked up from germline, CDR1 is MNHEY and CDR2 is SVGAGI. This CDR3 is 13 amino acids long. CDR3 residues: CASSYRHTDTQYF. CDR3 nucleotides: TGTGCCAGCAGTTACCGTCACACAGATACGCAGTATTTT.

The gene calls are TRBV2 and TRBJ2-7; TRBD2 matches at 8 bases. Germline V gene sequence: CDR1 SNHLY, CDR2 FYNNEI. The CDR3 is 13 residues long. V trimming: 4 bases; J trimming: 5 bases; junction bases outside the gene matches: 4. The CDR3 DNA reads as TGTGCCAGCAGTGCCCCGGGAGGGCACGAGCAGTACTTC. Its protein is CASSAPGGHEQYF.

This chain uses TRBV12-3 or TRBV12-4 with TRBJ2-5, with TRBD1 identical over 7 bases. V shed 5 bases and J 2 bases; nucleotides not matched to a gene: 2. The CDR3 is 13 amino acids. The DNA for the CDR3 is TGTGCCAGCAGTGTACAGGGGCAAGAGACCCAGTACTTC. This translates into CASSVQGQETQYF.

This clonotype was counted between two and nine times. The chain is built from TRBV7-2 and TRBJ1-2, with TRBD1 identical over 9 bases. Germline trimming cut 4 bases from V and 6 bases from J; bases unmatched to any gene: 6. This CDR3 comprises 14 residues. In germline, CDR1 is SGHTA, CDR2 FQGNSA. The CDR3 is CASSSGTGPHGYTF. CDR3 nucleotide sequence: TGTGCCAGCAGCTCCGGGACAGGGCCCCATGGCTACACCTTC.